Listed below are T cell receptor beta chains from one sample, sequenced in a study of blood T cell repertoires in COVID-19. Profiling relied on immunoSEQ multiplex PCR, and the TCRdb table lists in-frame clones only, not all of them. This sample has about 280,000 clones, with nearly 90% found just once. The sequenced material came from PBMCs or T cells enriched from blood (not recorded which). The receptors were sampled from a woman aged 55-69 years who had recovered from COVID-19. CDR3s include the opening cysteine and the closing phenylalanine or tryptophan. A D gene is named only where the DNA matches it firmly. Clone size appears in some rows only: once, few, many, or a class for an expanded clone.

clone_size d_call j_call v_call cdr3_nt cdr3_aa
NA NA TRBJ1-1 TRBV5-1 TGCGCCAGCAGCTCAAGTTGGAGCACTGAAGCTTTCTTT CASSSSWSTEAFF
NA NA TRBJ1-1 TRBV5-4 TGTGCCAGCAGCTTGGTTGGGGCAGCAGAAGCTTTCTTT CASSLVGAAEAFF
NA NA TRBJ1-4 TRBV4-2 TGTGCCAGCAGCCCGATTGGTCTGGGGGCGCGTGAAAAACTGTTTTTT CASSPIGLGAREKLFF
NA NA TRBJ1-5 TRBV28 TGTGCCAGCAGTTTAGGGGGGTGGGGCAATCAGCCCCAGCATTTT CASSLGGWGNQPQHF
NA NA TRBJ1-6 TRBV30 TGTGCCTGGACCGACAGCCTGAATTCACCCCTCCACTTT CAWTDSLNSPLHF
NA NA TRBJ2-5 TRBV28 TGTGCCAGCAACGACAGGTTTCAAGAGACCCAGTACTTC CASNDRFQETQYF
NA NA TRBJ1-2 TRBV6-5 TGTGCCAGCAGCGCCGGGTCTCAACGCCTCTATGGCTACACCTTC CASSAGSQRLYGYTF
NA TRBD1 TRBJ1-2 TRBV12-3/TRBV12-4 TGTGCCAGCAGTCCGACAGGGGAGAGGGGCTACACCTTC CASSPTGERGYTF
once NA TRBJ2-7 TRBV4-2 TGTGCCACCCAGAGCCAGGGTTTAAATCACGAGCAGTACTTC CATQSQGLNHEQYF
NA TRBD2 TRBJ2-5 TRBV28 TGTGCCAGCAGTTCCGTAGGAGCGGGAGGGGGGGAGACCCAGTACTTC CASSSVGAGGGETQYF
NA NA TRBJ1-5 TRBV6-1 TGTGCCAGCAGTGAACAACATAGCAATCAGCCCCAGCATTTT CASSEQHSNQPQHF
NA NA TRBJ1-3 TRBV6-5 TGTGCCAGCACTTCAGGGGACGCTGGAAACACCATATATTTT CASTSGDAGNTIYF
NA NA TRBJ2-1 TRBV2 TGTGCCAGCAAGCACAGGGCAGAGAATGAGCAGTTCTTC CASKHRAENEQFF
NA TRBD1 TRBJ1-6 TRBV5-1 TGCGCCAGCAGATCCGGGACAGGGGCCGATGCCCTCCACTTT CASRSGTGADALHF
few NA TRBJ2-7 TRBV3-1/TRBV3-2 TGTGCCAGCAGCCGCGGAGACTTGGGGCAGTACTTC CASSRGDLGQYF